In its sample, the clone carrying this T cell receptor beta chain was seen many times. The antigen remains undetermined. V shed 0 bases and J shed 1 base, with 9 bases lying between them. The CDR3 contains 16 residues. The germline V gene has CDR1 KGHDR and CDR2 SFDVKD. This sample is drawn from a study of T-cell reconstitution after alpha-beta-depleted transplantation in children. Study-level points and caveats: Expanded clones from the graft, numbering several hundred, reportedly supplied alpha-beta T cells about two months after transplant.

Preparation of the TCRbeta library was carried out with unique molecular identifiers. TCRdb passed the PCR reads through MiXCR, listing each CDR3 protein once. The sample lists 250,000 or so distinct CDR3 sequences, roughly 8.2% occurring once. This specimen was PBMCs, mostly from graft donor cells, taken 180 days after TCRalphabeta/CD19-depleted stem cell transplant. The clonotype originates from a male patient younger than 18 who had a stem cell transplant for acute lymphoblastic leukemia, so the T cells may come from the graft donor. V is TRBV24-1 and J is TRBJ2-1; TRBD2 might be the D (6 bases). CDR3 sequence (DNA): TGTGCCACCAGTGATTTGGCGGGAACGTCCTACAATGAGCAGTTCTTC. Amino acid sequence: CATSDLAGTSYNEQFF.